This is a list of T cell receptor beta chains from one sample in a study of blood T cells in healthy people across ages. TCRdb fed the 5' RACE reads into MiXCR, producing one record per CDR3 protein. This sample has 380,000 or so distinct CDR3 sequences, with roughly half found just once. Sample: blood. These receptors all come from a man between 60 and 75 years old in good health. Both conserved end residues are part of each CDR3. Fields, in order: J gene, D gene, clone size, V gene, CDR3 DNA, CDR3 protein. The D gene is left open where the match is weak. Some rows mark clone size as missing; the rest say once, few, many or name a class of expanded clone.

J gene: TRBJ2-7
D gene: TRBD2
clone size: -
V gene: TRBV7-6
CDR3 DNA: TGTGCCAGCAGCCGTACGTCCCCAGGACTAGGCGACGAGCAGTACTTC
CDR3 protein: CASSRTSPGLGDEQYF

J gene: TRBJ2-1
D gene: TRBD2
clone size: few
V gene: TRBV28
CDR3 DNA: TGTGCCAGCAGAACTAGCGGGAGGAATGAGCAGTTCTTC
CDR3 protein: CASRTSGRNEQFF

J gene: TRBJ2-5
D gene: TRBD2
clone size: -
V gene: TRBV4-3
CDR3 DNA: TGCGCCAGCAGCCAACTACTAGCGGGAGTGGGTGAGCAGTACTTC
CDR3 protein: CASSQLLAGVGEQYF

J gene: TRBJ2-4
D gene: -
clone size: -
V gene: TRBV4-2
CDR3 DNA: TGTGCCAGCAGCGCGCGGGACTCCGTCTTTGGGGAGCAGTACTTC
CDR3 protein: CASSARDSVFGEQYF

J gene: TRBJ1-2
D gene: -
clone size: -
V gene: TRBV7-2
CDR3 DNA: TGTGCCAGCAGCTTAAAGTCCGGAACTAACTATGGCTACACCTTC
CDR3 protein: CASSLKSGTNYGYTF

J gene: TRBJ2-3
D gene: -
clone size: -
V gene: TRBV19
CDR3 DNA: TGTGCCAGTAGCCCCCCCGGGGTAAGAAACAGATACGCGTATTTT
CDR3 protein: CASSPPGVRNRYAYF

J gene: TRBJ2-1
D gene: TRBD1
clone size: -
V gene: TRBV29-1
CDR3 DNA: TGCAGCGTTGGTGGACAGGGGAGTTTATGGAATGAGCAGTTCTTC
CDR3 protein: CSVGGQGSLWNEQFF

J gene: TRBJ1-1
D gene: -
clone size: -
V gene: TRBV5-5
CDR3 DNA: TGTGCCAGCAGCTTGGAGGGAACGAACACTGAAGCTTTCTTT
CDR3 protein: CASSLEGTNTEAFF

J gene: TRBJ2-1
D gene: -
clone size: few
V gene: TRBV20-1
CDR3 DNA: TGCAGTGCCCAGGGGACTACACAATACAATGAGCAGTTCTTC
CDR3 protein: CSAQGTTQYNEQFF

J gene: TRBJ2-7
D gene: -
clone size: -
V gene: TRBV5-1
CDR3 DNA: TGCGCCAGCAGCTTGGGGGACACCCCCTACGAGCAGTACTTC
CDR3 protein: CASSLGDTPYEQYF

J gene: TRBJ2-6
D gene: TRBD1
clone size: -
V gene: TRBV28
CDR3 DNA: TGTGCCAGCAGCCCCTTTGGGACAGGGGGCCTCTCTACTGGGGCCAACGTCCTGACTTTC
CDR3 protein: CASSPFGTGGLSTGANVLTF

J gene: TRBJ2-7
D gene: TRBD2
clone size: few
V gene: TRBV10-3
CDR3 DNA: TGTGCCATCAGTGCACTAGCGGGAGGGAACGAGCAGTACTTC
CDR3 protein: CAISALAGGNEQYF